This T cell receptor (beta chain) was captured in a study of blood T cell repertoires in COVID-19. The wider study: Acute and convalescent COVID-19 samples came from the United States, Italy and Spain. PBMCs, B-cell-depleted T cells, or T cells provided the cDNA or gDNA that made up the material.

The germline V gene has CDR1 MDHEN and CDR2 SYDVKM. The CDR3 consists of 11 residues. Trimming removed 6 bases from V and 12 bases from J, with 15 bases in between. Generated by immunoSEQ multiplex PCR, the TCRdb table keeps only in-frame clones and is missing some. Among fewer than 250,000 clones, about 83% were seen once, and the ten largest hold less than 6.5%. This rearrangement joins TRBV28 to TRBJ2-7, with D possibly being TRBD2 (5 bases). Sequences were obtained from peripheral blood. This TCR was recovered from a human donor in a cohort sampled during active COVID-19. The CDR3 sequence: CASSSPTGWYF. The CDR3 bases are TGTGCCAGCAGCTCTCCTACGGGGTGGTACTTC.